This TCR beta chain was identified during a study of blood T cell repertoires in COVID-19. Germline values: CDR1 WSHSY, CDR2 SAAADI. CDR3 length: 13 amino acids. V lost 5 bases to trimming and J lost 4 bases, with 12 bases between them. This clone turned up a few times. The method was immunoSEQ multiplex PCR; TCRdb's version includes in-frame clones alone and lacks a portion of them. The sample records about 120,000 clones, about 85% being singletons. Source material: peripheral blood. The V and J genes are TRBV10-2 and TRBJ2-7, with D maybe TRBD1 (6 bases). The sequence came from a man older than 75 with acute or convalescent COVID-19. The CDR3 sequence: CASSSGQKYEQYF. The CDR3 DNA sequence: TGCGCCAGCAGTTCGGGACAAAAGTACGAGCAGTACTTC.